The T cell receptor (beta chain) described here comes from a study of blood T cell repertoires in COVID-19. The CDR3 totals 15 residues. Unmatched junction bases numbered 12, after V lost 5 bases and J lost 7 bases. Looked up from germline, CDR1 is SNHLY and CDR2 is FYNNEI. Data came from immunoSEQ multiplex PCR; TCRdb stores just in-frame clones and leaves some out. The sample records hundreds of thousands of clones, around four fifths being singletons. The chain recombines TRBV2 with TRBJ2-5; the match to TRBD2 covers 8 bases. This sequence originates from a woman between 50 and 59 years old with active or convalescent COVID-19. Sequences were obtained from peripheral blood. The CDR3 here is CASSKTSDGGGTQYF. CDR3 bases: TGTGCCAGCAGTAAGACTAGCGATGGGGGTGGGACCCAGTACTTC.